This T cell receptor (beta chain) was identified in a study of blood T cell repertoires in COVID-19. V dropped 4 bases and J dropped 4 bases, with 10 bases sitting between them. Germline V lookup: CDR1 ENHRY, CDR2 SYGVKD. This CDR3 has 13 residues. The table came from immunoSEQ multiplex PCR; TCRdb's copy has only in-frame clones and leaves some out. Here the sample spans fewer than 200,000 clones, over 75% being singletons. Sequencing was carried out using peripheral blood. This receptor was identified in a man between 65 and 79 years old with active or convalescent COVID-19. The genes are TRBV10-3 and TRBJ1-2; possibly TRBD1 for D (5 bases). This CDR3 reads CAISGKGAYGYTF. The CDR3 DNA is TGTGCCATCAGTGGAAAAGGGGCCTATGGCTACACCTTC.